This T cell receptor (beta chain) was sequenced in a study of cytomegalovirus exposure and HLA in healthy donors. Whole-study context: Unique TCRs from HLA-typed donors, about 78 million of them, were held in an early data release. Study-level results: Prior analysis indicated that the majority of TCR beta V segments exhibited productivity approximately 87% or approximately 30% of the time.

The PCR made use of 60 Vbeta and 13 Jbeta primers. Assay used: immunoSEQ multiplex PCR; TCRdb lists only in-frame clones, some missing. The sample lists some 170,000 clones; around 80% were seen once. Concerning this clone itself: Its antigen is not identified.

The sample taken for sequencing was PBMCs. This receptor was obtained from a middle-aged woman in good health and CMV-seronegative.

The CDR3, as DNA: TGTGCCACCAGCCCCGACGGGGGAAACACCATATATTTT. Its protein product is CATSPDGGNTIYF. The chain couples TRBV15 to TRBJ1-3, with unresolved D. The V gene's germline CDR1 is LNHNV and CDR2 YYDKDF (reference sequence). Between the trimmed V and J ends, which lost 5 bases and 4 bases, there was a span of 9 bases. The CDR3 is 13 amino acids.